The clone carrying this T cell receptor beta chain was counted between two and nine times. Its specificity is not known. TCRdb ran MiXCR on the RT-PCR reads and lists one entry per CDR3 protein. The repertoire holds about 570,000 distinct CDR3 sequences, with about 11% as singletons. This entry is derived from a study of response to subunit inactivated influenza vaccine. Study results and caveats: Authors proposed each seasonal influenza vaccination draws in few new T cells.

The CDR3 totals 14 residues. Germline CDR1 is MNHEY and CDR2 is SVGEGT. Deletions cut 6 bases from V and 4 bases from J, with 10 bases between. The chain is built from TRBV6-2 or TRBV6-3 and TRBJ2-6; D may be TRBD1 or TRBD2 (5 bases each). The clonotype comes from a man in his forties or fifties who received an inactivated influenza vaccine. Here the sequenced sample was PBMCs from blood, taken on the day of vaccination. The CDR3 bases are TGTGCCAGCAGGGGGACGGGAGGGGCCAACGTCCTGACTTTC. Translating it yields CASRGTGGANVLTF.